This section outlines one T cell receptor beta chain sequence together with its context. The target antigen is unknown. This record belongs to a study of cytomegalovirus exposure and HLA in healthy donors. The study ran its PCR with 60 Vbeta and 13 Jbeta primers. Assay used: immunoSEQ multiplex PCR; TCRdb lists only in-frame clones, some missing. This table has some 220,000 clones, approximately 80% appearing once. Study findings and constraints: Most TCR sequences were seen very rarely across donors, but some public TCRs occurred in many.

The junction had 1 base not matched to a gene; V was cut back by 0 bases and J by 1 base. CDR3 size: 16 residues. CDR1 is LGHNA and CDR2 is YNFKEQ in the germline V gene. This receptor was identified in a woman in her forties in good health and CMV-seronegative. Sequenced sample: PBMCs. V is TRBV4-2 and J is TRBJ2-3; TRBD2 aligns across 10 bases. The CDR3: CASSQEAGGGTDTQYF. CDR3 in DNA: TGTGCCAGCAGCCAAGAAGCGGGGGGGGGCACAGATACGCAGTATTTT.